This TCR beta chain was retrieved from a study of cytomegalovirus exposure and HLA in healthy donors. Regarding the study as a whole: Common viral pathogens (according to a later analysis) appeared linked to several of the most significant clusters. The authors judged a highly shared variant cluster likely a sequencing artifact.

This clone was counted at least ten times. Its antigen is still unknown. The CDR3 is made up of 16 amino acids. The V gene's germline CDR1 is SNHLY and CDR2 FYNNEI. After removal of 3 bases from V and 7 bases from J, the junction contained 11 bases not matched to a gene. The PCR ran on 60 Vbeta and 13 Jbeta primers. Here immunoSEQ multiplex PCR was the method, and the copy in TCRdb shows in-frame clones only, minus some. The data contain nearly 110,000 clones, around 73% of them singletons. V gene TRBV2 combines with J gene TRBJ1-1; 10 positions agree with TRBD1. The origin of this receptor is a man in his thirties or forties in good health and CMV-seronegative. Sequencing used PBMCs. CDR3 in amino acids: CASSDWGQGTGGEAFF. The CDR3, as DNA: TGTGCCAGCAGTGACTGGGGACAGGGGACCGGGGGTGAAGCTTTCTTT.